Below are 32 T cell receptor beta chains sequenced from a single sample in a study of blood T cells in healthy people across ages. A second PCR of about 7 to 12 cycles used a sample-barcoded 5' primer and a J-beta primer mix. TCRdb reanalysed the 5' RACE reads using MiXCR and keeps one entry per CDR3 protein. The sample shows 500,000 to 650,000 distinct CDR3 sequences, approximately 26% of them seen only once. This sample also belongs to another study, concerning T cells of mothers and their children.

Specimen: blood. These receptors were collected from a boy younger than 10 in good health.

V usage is TRBV4-1 and J usage is TRBJ2-1; 9 bases match TRBD2. Germline V lookup: CDR1 MGHRA, CDR2 YSYEKL. This CDR3 comprises 16 residues. The ends lost 0 bases at V and 5 bases at J; junction bases unmatched: 5. CDR3 coding DNA: TGCGCCAGCAGCCAAGATCCACTAGCGGGTCACAATGAGCAGTTCTTC. It yields the protein CASSQDPLAGHNEQFF.

This rearrangement joins TRBV2 to TRBJ2-2; the match to TRBD2 covers 7 bases. After removal of 7 bases from V and 5 bases from J, the junction contained 4 bases not matched to a gene. There are 13 residues in the CDR3. Germline assignment: CDR1 SNHLY and CDR2 FYNNEI. CDR3 in amino acids: CASTKGGTGELFF. The CDR3 nucleotides read TGTGCCAGCACCAAGGGAGGGACCGGGGAGCTGTTTTTT.

With regard to this clonotype: A junction end diverges from the germline sequence, so it may reflect a read error. V usage is TRBV24-1 and J usage is TRBJ2-5; 8 bases agree with TRBD2. The V gene's germline CDR1 is KGHDR and CDR2 SFDVKD. The CDR3 contains 16 residues. CDR3 sequence (DNA): TGTACCACCAGTGATGCACCTACTAGCGGCCAAGAGACCCAGTACTTC. It encodes CTTSDAPTSGQETQYF.

This clonotype was seen once. The chain joins TRBV29-1 to TRBJ1-1, with a weak D call TRBD1 (6 bases). CDR1 and CDR2 (germline): SQVTM, ANQGSEA. Trimming took off 0 bases at V and 1 base at J, with 9 bases between the two ends. This CDR3 has 14 residues. The CDR3 nucleotides are TGCAGCGTTGAAGATAAGGGGGAGAACACTGAAGCTTTCTTT. It encodes CSVEDKGENTEAFF.

This clonotype was recorded only once. The chain uses TRBV11-3 and TRBJ1-1; 7 positions agree with TRBD1. The V gene end was trimmed by 5 bases and the J gene end by 1 base; junction bases not matched to a gene: 4. CDR1 and CDR2 from the germline V gene are SGHNT and YENEEA. The CDR3 length is 14 residues. The CDR3 nucleotides read TGTGCCAGCAGCAAAGAGGGGGCGAACACTGAAGCTTTCTTT. Translated: CASSKEGANTEAFF. The complete variable domain, with remaining parts taken from reference TRBV11-3 and TRBJ1-1, reads EAGVVQSPRYKIIEKKQPVAFWCNPISGHNTLYWYLQNLGQGPELLIRYENEEAVDDSQLPKDRFSAERLKGVDSTLKIQPAELGDSAVYLCASSKEGANTEAFFGQGTRLTVV.

In its sample, this clonotype was seen a few times. The chain employs TRBV28 and TRBJ2-5; D ambiguous. With 5 bases removed from V and 1 base from J, the gap between germline ends came to 14 bases. The V gene's germline CDR1 is MDHEN and CDR2 SYDVKM. CDR3 length: 15 amino acids. CDR3 nucleotide sequence: TGTGCCAGCAGTCCGACGCGGCAAGTCCAAGAGACCCAGTACTTC. Its protein is CASSPTRQVQETQYF.

This clonotype appeared a few times. The CDR3 bases are TGTGCCAGCAGCCAACCGGGGACCCGTGAGACCCAGTACTTC. It encodes CASSQPGTRETQYF. The rearrangement joins TRBV3-1 to TRBJ2-5; D may be TRBD1 or TRBD2 (5 bases each). Between the trimmed V and J ends, which lost 2 bases and 5 bases, there was a span of 12 bases. The CDR3 contains 14 residues. Germline V gene sequence: CDR1 LGHDT, CDR2 YNNKEL (reference sequence).

This clonotype turned up a few times. The V and J genes are TRBV30 and TRBJ2-1; perhaps TRBD2 as D (5 bases). The germline CDR1 and CDR2 sequences are GTSNPN and SVGIG (reference sequence). Trimming removed 3 bases from V and 2 bases from J, with 11 bases in between. The CDR3 totals 14 residues. The DNA of the CDR3 is TGTGCCTGGAGGGCTGGCGGGCCCTACAATGAGCAGTTCTTC. Residues: CAWRAGGPYNEQFF.

The V and J genes are TRBV5-1 and TRBJ2-7; 8 bases align to TRBD1. The germline V gene encodes CDR1 SGHRS and CDR2 YFSETQ. The CDR3 totals 15 residues. V lost 5 bases and J lost 2; bases outside the gene matches: 9. The CDR3 loop is CASSPRQGMTYEQYF. CDR3 nucleotide sequence: TGCGCCAGCAGTCCGCGACAGGGGATGACCTACGAGCAGTACTTC.

This chain uses TRBV29-1 with TRBJ2-1; 7 bases agree with TRBD2. CDR3 size: 14 residues. V lost 5 bases, J lost 7 bases, and 11 bases stayed unmatched. Germline-derived CDR1 and CDR2 are SQVTM and ANQGSEA. CDR3 DNA: TGCAGCGTTTATGGCGGAAGGGGAGGGAATGAGCAGTTCTTC. It encodes CSVYGGRGGNEQFF.

This clonotype was seen a few times. J is TRBJ2-7 and V is TRBV27, with 9 positions matching TRBD2. The J segment lost 2 bases and the V segment lost 6 bases, leaving 14 bases of the junction unmatched. CDR3 length: 17 amino acids. Germline assignment: CDR1 MNHEY and CDR2 SMNVEV (reference sequence). The DNA of the CDR3 is TGTGCCAGCAGGAGGACATCTCTAGCGGGATTCCCCTACGAGCAGTACTTC. Its translation is CASRRTSLAGFPYEQYF.

The CDR3: CASSLGDYRQEGSGNTIYF. DNA for the CDR3: TGTGCCAGCAGCTTAGGGGACTACCGCCAAGAGGGCTCTGGAAACACCATATATTTT. This chain links TRBV7-9 with TRBJ1-3; possibly TRBD1 for D (5 bases). CDR1 SEHNR and CDR2 FQNEAQ come from the germline V gene (reference sequence). V was shortened by 1 base and J by 0 bases, with 19 bases between the two germline ends. CDR3 length: 19 amino acids. Drawing the rest from reference TRBV7-9 and TRBJ1-3, the complete variable domain is DTGVSQNPRHKITKRGQNVTFRCDPISEHNRLYWYRQTLGQGPEFLTYFQNEAQLEKSRLLSDRFSAERPKGSFSTLEIQRTEQGDSAMYLCASSLGDYRQEGSGNTIYFGEGSWLTVV.

This clonotype has more than one count but fewer than ten. V gene TRBV6-5 combines with J gene TRBJ2-5, with a weak D call TRBD1 (6 bases). Trimming pared 2 bases from V and 2 bases from J, leaving 9 bases between. The CDR3 is 14 residues long. The V gene's germline CDR1 is MNHEY and CDR2 SVGAGI. CDR3 in DNA: TGTGCCAGCAGTTACCAGACAGGTCAAGAGACCCAGTACTTC. It specifies CASSYQTGQETQYF.

The V and J genes are TRBV7-2 and TRBJ1-1, with D unclear. CDR1 SGHTA and CDR2 FQGNSA come from the germline V gene. This CDR3 contains 12 residues. V was shortened by 0 bases and J by 11 bases, with 10 bases between the two germline ends. This chain's CDR3 is CASSLARATAFF. CDR3 nucleotide sequence: TGTGCCAGCAGCTTAGCTCGGGCAACGGCTTTCTTT.

The chain has TRBV12-3 or TRBV12-4 and TRBJ1-3; weak D call: TRBD1 (6 bases). The CDR3 runs to 14 residues. The ends were cut back, 11 bases at V and 4 bases at J, with 18 bases in the middle. The CDR3 region is CALQAVGAGNTIYF. The DNA for the CDR3 is TGTGCCCTTCAAGCGGTGGGGGCCGGAAACACCATATATTTT.

This clonotype was observed a few times. The chain uses TRBV7-3 and TRBJ2-2; no firm D call. This CDR3 is 15 amino acids long. V was shortened by 5 bases and J by 2 bases, with 12 bases between the two germline ends. Germline loops: CDR1 SGHTA, CDR2 FQGTGA. In nucleotides, the CDR3 is TGTGCCAGCAGCCCCAGACCTACAAACACCGGGGAGCTGTTTTTT. Translation gives CASSPRPTNTGELFF.

This clonotype was seen a handful of times. V and J are TRBV5-1 and TRBJ2-5; D possibly corresponds to TRBD1 (6 bases). The J call is uncertain, as TRBJ2-7 better fits the DNA end. Germline V gene data show CDR1 as SGHRS and CDR2 as YFSETQ. The CDR3 loop spans 13 amino acids. The CDR3 spells CASSPSTGYEQYF. The CDR3 DNA reads as TGCGCCAGCAGCCCATCGACAGGCTACGAGCAGTACTTC.

The chain joins TRBV30 to TRBJ2-7; D is perhaps TRBD2 (6 bases). This CDR3 contains 15 residues. Deletions cut 0 bases from V and 5 bases from J, with 17 bases between. Germline CDR1 reads GTSNPN; CDR2 reads SVGIG (reference sequence). The DNA of the CDR3 is TGTGCCTGGAGTGTACGCGGCGGGGCAGGGAACGAGCAGTACTTC. This codes for CAWSVRGGAGNEQYF.

The chain couples TRBV6-6 to TRBJ2-2; 8 bases are a match to TRBD1. The germline V gene has CDR1 MNHNY and CDR2 SVGAGI (reference sequence). With V trimmed by 6 bases and J by 1 base, 4 bases remained unmatched. This CDR3 spans 15 amino acids. The CDR3 sequence: CASRARGRNTGELFF. CDR3 DNA: TGTGCCAGCAGAGCCAGGGGGCGGAACACCGGGGAGCTGTTTTTT.

This clonotype was observed a few times. This chain connects TRBV3-1 to TRBJ2-1; 8 bases are a match to TRBD2. The germline CDR1 and CDR2 sequences are LGHDT and YNNKEL (reference sequence). CDR3 size: 14 residues. Trimming at V came to 4 bases and at J to 10 bases, leaving 9 bases not matched to a gene. CDR3 DNA sequence: TGTGCCAGCAGCCGCGGGACTAGGGGTGGGGAGCAGTTCTTC. Its translation: CASSRGTRGGEQFF.

In regard to this clonotype: At one of its ends the junction is not consistent with the germline gene, which may arise from a read error. The chain is built from TRBV9 and TRBJ1-2; D remains unclear. The CDR3 length is 12 residues. CDR1 is SGDLS, CDR2 YYNGEE, per germline. The CDR3 sequence: CASSAAGYGCTF. The CDR3 nucleotides read TGTGCCAGCAGCGCCGCCGGTTATGGCTGCACCTTC.

This clonotype was picked up many times. V gene TRBV14 combines with J gene TRBJ2-5; unclear D gene. The CDR3 is 12 residues long. Trimming stripped 5 bases from V and 4 bases from J, with 8 bases between. Germline V CDR1 and CDR2: SGHDN, FVKESK. CDR3 sequence reads: CASSTTIETQYF. The CDR3 DNA reads as TGTGCCAGCAGCACAACAATAGAGACCCAGTACTTC.

This clonotype has at least ten counts. The genes are TRBV5-1 and TRBJ2-3; 7 bases fit TRBD2. The junction had 6 bases not matched to a gene; V was cut back by 4 bases and J by 1 base. Germline lookup yields CDR1 SGHRS and CDR2 YFSETQ. The CDR3 length is 15 residues. The CDR3 is CASSPGLPGTDTQYF. DNA of the CDR3: TGCGCCAGCAGCCCGGGACTACCGGGCACAGATACGCAGTATTTT. Filled out from reference TRBV5-1 and TRBJ2-3, the complete variable domain reads KAGVTQTPRYLIKTRGQQVTLSCSPISGHRSVSWYQQTPGQGLQFLFEYFSETQRNKGNFPGRFSGRQFSNSRSEMNVSTLELGDSALYLCASSPGLPGTDTQYFGPGTRLTVL.

This clonotype was observed a few times. This chain connects TRBV29-1 to TRBJ1-2, with a weak D call TRBD1 (5 bases). The CDR3 loop spans 15 amino acids. Trimming removed 0 bases from V and 8 bases from J, with 19 bases in between. Germline-derived CDR1 and CDR2 are SQVTM and ANQGSEA. The CDR3 nucleotides are TGCAGCGTTGAAGAGAGGGAGAACAGGCACATGGGCTACACCTTC. This codes for CSVEERENRHMGYTF.

V is TRBV7-3 and J is TRBJ2-3, with D unclear. V was pared by 4 bases and J by 0 bases, with 8 bases between. From germline, CDR1 is SGHTA and CDR2 FQGTGA. The CDR3 length is 14 residues. The CDR3 sequence: CASSSTTSTDTQYF. CDR3 in DNA: TGTGCCAGCAGCTCCACCACTAGCACAGATACGCAGTATTTT.

This chain links TRBV7-2 with TRBJ1-4, with 8 positions matching TRBD1. Germline CDR1 and CDR2: SGHTA and FQGNSA. The trim removed 2 bases at V and 7 bases at J, leaving 3 bases unmatched. CDR3 length: 14 amino acids. DNA of the CDR3: TGTGCCAGCAGCTTACAGGGGGCTGGTGAAAAACTGTTTTTT. It specifies CASSLQGAGEKLFF. The entire variable domain, with the rest obtained from reference TRBV7-2 and TRBJ1-4, is as follows: GAGVSQSPSNKVTEKGKDVELRCDPISGHTALYWYRQSLGQGLEFLIYFQGNSAPDKSGLPSDRFSAERTGGSVSTLTIQRTQQEDSAVYLCASSLQGAGEKLFFGSGTQLSVL.

V and J are TRBV29-1 and TRBJ2-1; the match to TRBD2 covers 7 bases. The germline V gene encodes CDR1 SQVTM and CDR2 ANQGSEA. This CDR3 is built from 16 residues. V lost 3 bases to trimming and J lost 4 bases; unmatched junction nucleotides: 12. CDR3 bases: TGCAGCGTTGACTCGGGCGGGAGAGCCTATTACAATGAGCAGTTCTTC. This encodes CSVDSGGRAYYNEQFF.

The chain employs TRBV7-8 and TRBJ2-7, with D tentatively TRBD2 (5 bases). The ends were cut back, 2 bases at V and 2 bases at J, with 19 bases in the middle. CDR1 and CDR2 (germline): SGHVS, FQNEAQ. The CDR3 runs 17 residues. CDR3 coding DNA: TGTGCCAGCAGCTTAAGGACTCGTCCCTTAAAGACCTACGAGCAGTACTTC. Translated: CASSLRTRPLKTYEQYF.

This clonotype was recorded a few times. The gene calls are TRBV4-3 and TRBJ2-5, with D unresolved. CDR3 length: 13 residues. The V gene lost 0 bases and the J gene lost 5 bases, with 7 bases spanning the gap. Germline V gives CDR1 LGHNA, CDR2 YSLEER. The CDR3 loop is CASSQDLFETQYF. As DNA, the CDR3 is TGCGCCAGCAGCCAAGATCTGTTCGAGACCCAGTACTTC.

V is TRBV10-3 and J is TRBJ1-3, with D perhaps TRBD1 (5 bases). Between the trimmed V and J ends, which lost 6 bases and 0 bases, there was a span of 12 bases. The CDR3 spans 15 residues. Per germline, CDR1 ENHRY and CDR2 SYGVKD. DNA for the CDR3: TGTGCCATCAGGGATCAGGGACCCTCTGGAAACACCATATATTTT. Its protein is CAIRDQGPSGNTIYF.

The genes are TRBV15 and TRBJ1-3, with D perhaps TRBD1 (5 bases). V lost 5 bases to trimming and J lost 2 bases, with 13 bases between them. Germline V gives CDR1 LNHNV, CDR2 YYDKDF (reference sequence). CDR3 length: 15 residues. This CDR3 is CATSGRDDPGNTIYF. CDR3 DNA sequence: TGTGCCACCAGCGGCCGGGACGACCCTGGAAACACCATATATTTT.

Ten or more counts support this clonotype. This CDR3 reads CASTGSSYEQYF. The DNA for the CDR3 is TGTGCCAGCACTGGGTCCTCCTACGAGCAGTACTTC. The chain recombines TRBV12-3 or TRBV12-4 with TRBJ2-7; D unresolved. The CDR3 extends over 12 amino acids. The V and J ends lost 7 bases and 0 bases respectively, with 7 bases between them.